The 30 T cell receptor beta chains below all came from one sample that was sequenced in a study of T cell repertoires in cytomegalovirus infection (dated by TCRdb to between 2018 and 2021). The listed sequencing device is Illumina HiSeq 1500. The public reads were run again by TCRdb, first through fastp at Q25 and then through MiXCR, and only productive beta chains were kept. Every CDR3 protein is listed once, alongside the most common genes and DNA of its rows. The sample table shows approximately 730,000 distinct CDR3 sequences, and almost 30% are seen once. The ten largest clones capture about an eighth of the sample. These TCRs' antigens remain unknown. The treatment or condition label on this specimen signifies: in vitro stimulation with specific CMV peptide epitopes to enrich CMV-specific T cells. Material: cultured CD8+ T cells from PBMCs, obtained from culture after CMV antigen stimulation. These receptors were collected from a human donor in good health (CMV status not recorded). Some clones in this sample may be carry-over from other donors' samples.

The rearrangement links TRBV11-3 to TRBJ2-7, with unresolved D. CDR1 SGHNT and CDR2 YENEEA come from the germline V gene. This CDR3 has 15 amino acids. Trimming shortened V by 2 bases and J by 2 bases, and 13 bases separated the two germline ends. CDR3 residues: CASSLLQIAPYEQYV. The CDR3 region has the DNA TGTGCCAGCAGCTTACTACAGATAGCTCCCTACGAGCAGTACGTC.

The chain recombines TRBV11-2 with TRBJ2-4; unclear D gene. Germline assignment: CDR1 SGHAT and CDR2 FQNNGV. CDR3 length equals 16 residues. V was pared by 5 bases and J by 1 base, with 15 bases between. This CDR3 reads CASSQSFRVAKNIQYF. The CDR3, as DNA: TGTGCCAGCAGCCAGAGCTTTAGGGTTGCCAAAAACATTCAGTACTTC.

The genes are TRBV20-1 and TRBJ2-6; D possibly corresponds to TRBD2 (6 bases). CDR1 is DFQATT and CDR2 is SNEGSKA in the germline V gene (reference sequence). This CDR3 is 14 amino acids long. V lost 6 bases to trimming and J lost 1 base, with 10 bases between them. CDR3 in DNA: TGCAGTGCCATCGGGACTTCTGGGGCCAACGTCCTGACTTTC. Amino acid sequence: CSAIGTSGANVLTF.

V is TRBV11-3 and J is TRBJ2-1; 7 positions agree with TRBD2. Unmatched junction bases numbered 8, after V lost 5 bases and J lost 7 bases. Per germline, CDR1 SGHNT and CDR2 YENEEA. This CDR3 region has 14 residues. The CDR3 nucleotides read TGTGCCAGCAGCAAGAGCGGGGTTCTGAATGAGCAGTTCTTC. As protein: CASSKSGVLNEQFF.

This clonotype was observed a handful of times. This chain uses TRBV7-7 with TRBJ2-3; maybe TRBD2 (6 bases). Germline CDR1 reads SSHAT; CDR2 reads FNYEAQ (reference sequence). V lost 11 bases and J 4 bases, leaving 13 bases between the germline ends. This CDR3 contains 12 residues. CDR3 protein: CALGGDSDTQYF. In DNA form, the CDR3 reads TGTGCCTTAGGCGGGGATTCAGATACGCAGTATTTT.

This clonotype was counted ten times or more. The chain links TRBV5-5 to TRBJ1-1; no clear D. The CDR3 sequence is 14 residues long. Deletions cut 4 bases from V and 4 bases from J, with 14 bases between. Germline lookup yields CDR1 SGHKS and CDR2 YYEKEE (reference sequence). This CDR3 reads CASSQRHGGTEAFF. The DNA for the CDR3 is TGTGCCAGCAGCCAGAGACATGGCGGCACTGAAGCTTTCTTT.

This clonotype was detected ten times or more. The rearrangement uses TRBV27 and TRBJ1-2; possibly TRBD1 for D (6 bases). The CDR3 consists of 11 residues. Germline CDR1 is MNHEY and CDR2 is SMNVEV (reference sequence). V was shortened by 6 bases and J by 6 bases, with 8 bases between the two germline ends. This chain's CDR3 is CASSTGNGYTF. The CDR3 DNA follows: TGTGCCAGCAGCACAGGGAATGGCTACACCTTC.

This sequence joins TRBV27 and TRBJ1-1; 7 bases align to TRBD1. CDR3 length equals 15 residues. V gave up 5 bases and J gave up 4 bases; unmatched junction bases: 10. Germline V gives CDR1 MNHEY, CDR2 SMNVEV (reference sequence). The CDR3 DNA reads TGTGCCAGCAGTGAAAGACAGGGTTGGCCCACTGAAGCTTTCTTT. Translated: CASSERQGWPTEAFF.

This clonotype was recorded a few times. This sequence joins TRBV10-3 and TRBJ2-5; D is possibly TRBD2 (5 bases). The ends were cut back, 5 bases at V and 3 bases at J, with 10 bases in the middle. Germline-derived CDR1 and CDR2 are ENHRY and SYGVKD. The CDR3 has 13 residues. DNA for the CDR3: TGTGCCATCAGTCGGGATATGGAAGAGACCCAGTACTTC. Translated: CAISRDMEETQYF.

This clonotype came up a few times. This rearrangement joins TRBV7-2 to TRBJ2-3; D possibly corresponds to TRBD2 (6 bases). The germline V gene has CDR1 SGHTA and CDR2 FQGNSA. Trimming removed 2 bases at V and 2 bases at J, with 11 bases between. CDR3 length: 15 residues. The CDR3 DNA sequence: TGTGCCAGCAGCTTACGCGGGGAGTACACAGATACGCAGTATTTT. Translated: CASSLRGEYTDTQYF.

This clonotype was counted ten times or more. The V and J genes are TRBV19 and TRBJ2-5; D remains ambiguous. The CDR3 extends over 13 amino acids. CDR1 is LNHDA, CDR2 SQIVND, per germline (reference sequence). Trimming pared 8 bases from V and 1 base from J, leaving 11 bases between. CDR3 nucleotide sequence: TGTGCCAGTTCACGAGCGTTCCAAGAGACCCAGTACTTC. This codes for CASSRAFQETQYF.

The chain is built from TRBV7-9 and TRBJ1-1; D is perhaps TRBD1 (6 bases). V lost 5 bases, J lost 7 bases, and 14 bases lay in between. The germline V gene has CDR1 SEHNR and CDR2 FQNEAQ (reference sequence). The CDR3 runs to 13 residues. The CDR3 spells CASSETGHHEAFF. In DNA, the CDR3 is TGTGCCAGCAGCGAAACGGGACACCATGAAGCTTTCTTT.

In this sample, this clonotype turned up a few times. The chain employs TRBV4-1 and TRBJ1-2, with D unclear. Deletions cut 0 bases from V and 7 bases from J, with 18 bases between. Per the germline V gene, CDR1 is MGHRA and CDR2 is YSYEKL. The CDR3 sequence is 16 residues long. Written as DNA, the CDR3 is TGCGCCAGCAGCCAAGATCGGTATGAGCAGATGGGTGGCTACACCTTC. Its protein product is CASSQDRYEQMGGYTF.

The rearrangement links TRBV2 to TRBJ2-7, with 8 nucleotides matching TRBD2. This CDR3 has 15 amino acids. V lost 4 bases and J lost 3; bases outside the gene matches: 8. Germline-derived CDR1 and CDR2 are SNHLY and FYNNEI. The CDR3 sequence: CASSGDSGAVYEQYF. CDR3 coding DNA: TGTGCCAGCAGTGGGGATAGCGGGGCGGTCTACGAGCAGTACTTC.

The chain links TRBV20-1 to TRBJ2-5; D is ambiguous. V shed 6 bases and J shed 4 bases, with 24 bases lying between them. Germline V gene sequence: CDR1 DFQATT, CDR2 SNEGSKA (reference sequence). CDR3 size: 16 residues. The CDR3 reads CSAGTYGHDVGETQYF. The CDR3 DNA follows: TGCAGTGCCGGCACCTACGGCCACGACGTTGGAGAGACCCAGTACTTC.

This clonotype occurred many times. V gene TRBV7-2 combines with J gene TRBJ1-6; the D is unclear. The CDR3 sequence is 14 residues long. V lost 5 bases, J lost 4 bases, and 9 bases lay in between. Per the germline V gene, CDR1 is SGHTA and CDR2 is FQGNSA. The CDR3 is CASSEDLYNSPLHF. The DNA for the CDR3 is TGTGCCAGCAGCGAGGACCTTTATAATTCACCCCTCCACTTT.

The genes are TRBV5-5 and TRBJ2-5; D may be TRBD2 (6 bases). V was pared by 1 base and J by 13 bases, with 11 bases between. This CDR3 comprises 11 residues. Germline-derived CDR1 and CDR2 are SGHKS and YYEKEE (reference sequence). DNA of the CDR3: TGTGCCAGCAGCTTGAGAGCGGGCACGTACTTC. Its translation is CASSLRAGTYF. The full variable domain, rest sourced from reference TRBV5-5 and TRBJ2-5, is DAGVTQSPTHLIKTRGQQVTLRCSPISGHKSVSWYQQVLGQGPQFIFQYYEKEERGRGNFPDRFSARQFPNYSSELNVNALLLGDSALYLCASSLRAGTYFGPGTRLLVL.

This chain uses TRBV11-3 with TRBJ2-7; no firm D call. Germline CDR1 is SGHNT and CDR2 is YENEEA. This CDR3 spans 13 amino acids. Trimming pared 5 bases from V and 2 bases from J, leaving 10 bases between. CDR3 DNA: TGTGCCAGCAGCCCGAATAGGACCTACGAGCAGTACTTC. It is translated as CASSPNRTYEQYF.

The rearrangement links TRBV4-3 to TRBJ1-5, with a tentative D call TRBD1 (5 bases). V shed 0 bases and J shed 2 bases, with 17 bases lying between them. The germline gives CDR1 LGHNA, CDR2 YSLEER. CDR3 length equals 18 residues. CDR3 DNA: TGCGCCAGCAGCCAAGATACATCTTGGCAGGGCGGCAATCAGCCCCAGCATTTT. As protein: CASSQDTSWQGGNQPQHF.

A few counts support this clonotype. The chain joins TRBV5-1 to TRBJ1-4; TRBD1 matches 7 bases. CDR1 is SGHRS and CDR2 is YFSETQ in the germline V gene. V dropped 3 bases and J dropped 8; count of bases not matched to a gene: 13. The CDR3 is 16 amino acids. This chain's CDR3 is CASSSGGGTVYEKLFF. The CDR3 region has the DNA TGCGCCAGCAGCTCGGGAGGTGGGACAGTATACGAAAAACTGTTTTTT.

This clonotype was seen only a few times. V usage is TRBV3-1 and J usage is TRBJ1-4; maybe TRBD1 (6 bases). The V gene lost 5 bases and the J gene lost 5 bases, with 15 bases spanning the gap. This CDR3 comprises 15 residues. The germline CDR1 and CDR2 sequences are LGHDT and YNNKEL (reference sequence). CDR3 in DNA: TGTGCCAGCAGCGAAAGGGGGGCGTCAAATGAAAAACTGTTTTTT. It codes for CASSERGASNEKLFF. Combining the CDR3 with reference TRBV3-1 and TRBJ1-4 gives the whole variable domain DTAVSQTPKYLVTQMGNDKSIKCEQNLGHDTMYWYKQDSKKFLKIMFSYNNKELIINETVPNRFSPKSPDKAHLNLHINSLELGDSAVYFCASSERGASNEKLFFGSGTQLSVL.

This clonotype was recorded a few times. The gene calls are TRBV12-3 or TRBV12-4 and TRBJ1-4; no reliable D call. The CDR3 is 14 residues long. The V end lost 6 bases, the J end lost 6 bases, and 14 bases lay between the germline ends. Written as DNA, the CDR3 is TGTGCCAGCAGCGGGCCACAAGAGGATGAAAAACTGTTTTTT. Translating it yields CASSGPQEDEKLFF.

The rearrangement uses TRBV2 and TRBJ1-1; 7 bases fit TRBD1. Trimming at V came to 11 bases and at J to 4 bases, leaving 10 bases not matched to a gene. There are 13 residues in the CDR3. Germline V gives CDR1 SNHLY, CDR2 FYNNEI. CDR3 loop: CARDESGGTEAFF. The CDR3, as DNA: TGTGCCCGAGACGAATCAGGGGGCACTGAAGCTTTCTTT.

In this sample, this clonotype turned up many times. V and J are TRBV7-8 and TRBJ2-7, with a weak D call TRBD2 (7 bases). The germline V gene encodes CDR1 SGHVS and CDR2 FQNEAQ. Trimming pared 2 bases from V and 5 bases from J, leaving 13 bases between. This CDR3 contains 14 residues. CDR3 residues: CASSLWGGANEQYV. The DNA for the CDR3 is TGTGCCAGCAGCTTATGGGGGGGGGCTAACGAGCAGTACGTC.

A few counts support this clonotype. V and J are TRBV4-2 and TRBJ2-6; D is possibly TRBD1 or TRBD2 (5 bases each). This CDR3 has 18 residues. Germline CDR1 LGHNA, CDR2 YNFKEQ. Trimming left V 4 bases short and J 2 bases short, with 18 bases between. CDR3 bases: TGTGCCAGCAGCCCGACGAGGCAAGGGACGGCTGGGGCCAACGTCCTGACTTTC. This encodes CASSPTRQGTAGANVLTF.

This clonotype was detected only a few times. This chain connects TRBV4-3 to TRBJ2-1; TRBD2 matches at 8 bases. J was trimmed by 4 bases and V by 1 base; bases with no gene match: 9. Per germline, CDR1 LGHNA and CDR2 YSLEER. This CDR3 spans 17 amino acids. The CDR3, as DNA: TGCGCCAGCAGCCAAGGGGTGGCGGGGGGAGTATACAATGAGCAGTTCTTC. It encodes CASSQGVAGGVYNEQFF.

This chain connects TRBV5-1 to TRBJ2-1; D gene unclear. The germline V and J ends were trimmed by 2 bases and 4 bases, with 10 bases remaining between them. CDR1 SGHRS and CDR2 YFSETQ come from the germline V gene. The CDR3 has 14 amino acids. The CDR3 is CASSFGAQYNEQFF. The CDR3 DNA follows: TGCGCCAGCAGCTTTGGAGCCCAGTACAATGAGCAGTTCTTC.

The chain links TRBV27 to TRBJ2-3; D is possibly TRBD2 (5 bases). This CDR3 is 14 amino acids long. The ends were cut back, 9 bases at V and 5 bases at J, with 18 bases in the middle. Germline loops: CDR1 MNHEY, CDR2 SMNVEV (reference sequence). The CDR3 reads CASSRPGGGDTQYF. CDR3 sequence (DNA): TGTGCCAGTTCTCGACCCGGAGGTGGAGATACGCAGTATTTT.

The chain joins TRBV12-3 or TRBV12-4 to TRBJ1-6; TRBD1 might be the D (5 bases). The CDR3 has 14 residues. V shed 2 bases and J shed 12 bases, with 14 bases lying between them. Written as DNA, the CDR3 is TGTGCCAGCAGTTTAACCCAGGGAAGGATACCCCTCCACTTT. It is translated as CASSLTQGRIPLHF.

This clonotype has just a few counts. The chain carries TRBV6-6 and TRBJ1-1, with 8 bases aligning to TRBD1. With V trimmed by 5 bases and J by 1 base, 6 bases remained unmatched. Germline V gene lookup returns CDR1 MNHNY and CDR2 SVGAGI (reference sequence). The CDR3 spans 15 residues. The CDR3 DNA reads as TGTGCCAGCAGTCCAAACAGGGGGAAGAACACTGAAGCTTTCTTT. Amino acid sequence: CASSPNRGKNTEAFF.